This T cell receptor (beta chain) was documented in a study of PD-1 blockade in classical Hodgkin lymphoma. A note on this clone: The antigen remains undetermined.

Time point in this sample: cycle 4 day 1 (C4D1), after five to seven weeks of nivolumab. Each patient experienced a relapse that followed autologous stem cell transplantation, and brentuximab vedotin exposure varied. Best outcomes ranged across complete response, partial response and progressive disease. Assay: immunoSEQ multiplex PCR; the TCRdb copy retains only in-frame clones and omits some. This sample has tens of thousands of clones, with around 90% found just once. This CDR3 has 15 amino acids. Germline V gives CDR1 SGHRS, CDR2 YFSETQ. V lost 1 base to trimming and J lost 2 bases, with 12 bases between them. General study results and limits: Newly diagnosed patients reportedly trailed healthy donors in baseline TCR diversity. The study found that TCR diversity rose significantly by C4D1 in CD4+ but not CD8+ cells.

The rearrangement links TRBV5-1 to TRBJ1-2; no reliable D call. Sequencing used peripheral blood mononuclear cells (PBMCs), obtained before the fourth cycle of nivolumab. The receptor's source is a human donor with classical Hodgkin lymphoma. Here the CDR3 DNA reads TGCGCCAGCAGCTTGAAAACAGAAACAAACTATGGCTACACCTTC. Translated, it gives CASSLKTETNYGYTF.